This TCR beta chain originates from a study of blood T cell repertoires in COVID-19. For the study at large: PBMCs, B-cell-depleted T cells, or T cells provided the cDNA or gDNA that made up the material.

Assay: immunoSEQ multiplex PCR; the TCRdb copy retains only in-frame clones and omits some. The data hold more than 200,000 clones, with nearly 90% observed a single time. The specimen was PBMCs or T cells enriched from blood (not recorded which). This clonotype was obtained from a man aged 25-45 years who had recovered from COVID-19.

As DNA, the CDR3 is TGTGCCAGCAGCTCGGACAGTGAAAAACTGTTTTTT. It is translated as CASSSDSEKLFF. The genes are TRBV9 and TRBJ1-4; a weak D match, TRBD1 (6 bases). The CDR3 consists of 12 residues. The germline V gene has CDR1 SGDLS and CDR2 YYNGEE. With 4 bases removed from V and 7 bases from J, the gap between germline ends came to 8 bases.